Listed below are T cell receptor beta chains from one sample, sequenced in a study of blood T cell repertoires in COVID-19. Sequencing used immunoSEQ multiplex PCR; TCRdb keeps in-frame clones, though not all of them. The repertoire has about 200,000 clones, around 89% of them found once; the top ten carry roughly 8.1%. Sequenced: PBMCs or T cells enriched from blood (not recorded which). Every receptor here comes from a woman under 30 who had recovered from COVID-19. Each CDR3 is given without its conserved first and last residue. The D gene is left open where the match is weak.

cdr3_aa: ASSQDWTVGEKLF; d_call: -; v_call: TRBV4-1; j_call: TRBJ1-4
cdr3_aa: SAQGPPTDTQY; d_call: TRBD1; v_call: TRBV29-1; j_call: TRBJ2-3
cdr3_aa: ATRGGGVAEQF; d_call: -; v_call: TRBV24-1; j_call: TRBJ2-1
cdr3_aa: ASSEAVGQGGSPLH; d_call: TRBD1; v_call: TRBV2; j_call: TRBJ1-6
cdr3_aa: ASSTPGQGGYGYT; d_call: TRBD1; v_call: TRBV4-1; j_call: TRBJ1-2
cdr3_aa: ADPRRHYSATKGYGYT; d_call: -; v_call: TRBV24-1; j_call: TRBJ1-2
cdr3_aa: ASSIDLGTLDQPQH; d_call: -; v_call: TRBV19; j_call: TRBJ1-5
cdr3_aa: SVVVRRTVASRAAYGYT; d_call: -; v_call: TRBV29-1; j_call: TRBJ1-2
cdr3_aa: ASRRTGWEQY; d_call: TRBD1; v_call: TRBV2; j_call: TRBJ2-7
cdr3_aa: ASSVAEQGAQETQY; d_call: TRBD1; v_call: TRBV9; j_call: TRBJ2-5
cdr3_aa: ASSGRQGINTEAF; d_call: TRBD1; v_call: TRBV11-2; j_call: TRBJ1-1
cdr3_aa: ASTPERVNTEAF; d_call: -; v_call: TRBV4-1; j_call: TRBJ1-1
cdr3_aa: ASSLIAGGLGEQF; d_call: TRBD2; v_call: TRBV3-1/TRBV3-2; j_call: TRBJ2-1
cdr3_aa: ASSLGLPIGSPLH; d_call: -; v_call: TRBV4-1; j_call: TRBJ1-6
cdr3_aa: ASSPGQGANTEAF; d_call: TRBD1; v_call: TRBV2; j_call: TRBJ1-1
cdr3_aa: ASSLWTEAREQY; d_call: -; v_call: TRBV5-1; j_call: TRBJ2-7
cdr3_aa: ASSEGWSSGTEAF; d_call: -; v_call: TRBV6-1; j_call: TRBJ1-1
cdr3_aa: ASSEGTGGGQETQY; d_call: TRBD1; v_call: TRBV6-1; j_call: TRBJ2-5
cdr3_aa: ASSASSYEQY; d_call: -; v_call: TRBV5-6; j_call: TRBJ2-7
cdr3_aa: ASRGQVAYEQY; d_call: -; v_call: TRBV6-5; j_call: TRBJ2-7
cdr3_aa: ASTRRGSGNQPQH; d_call: -; v_call: TRBV28; j_call: TRBJ1-5
cdr3_aa: ASSLLAGGPIGSYEQY; d_call: TRBD2; v_call: TRBV7-8; j_call: TRBJ2-7
cdr3_aa: ASSEGTGTETQY; d_call: TRBD1; v_call: TRBV6-1; j_call: TRBJ2-5
cdr3_aa: AWRVTSGGAKRTGELF; d_call: TRBD2; v_call: TRBV30; j_call: TRBJ2-2
cdr3_aa: ASSEGSGGPGGTQY; d_call: TRBD2; v_call: TRBV2; j_call: TRBJ2-5
cdr3_aa: ASNRLAGGQETQY; d_call: TRBD2; v_call: TRBV2; j_call: TRBJ2-5
cdr3_aa: ASSPRTGNTGELF; d_call: TRBD1; v_call: TRBV9; j_call: TRBJ2-2
cdr3_aa: ASSPQGSANYGYT; d_call: -; v_call: TRBV19; j_call: TRBJ1-2
cdr3_aa: ASSPRISEGQETQY; d_call: -; v_call: TRBV9; j_call: TRBJ2-5
cdr3_aa: ASSDSTDSYGYT; d_call: -; v_call: TRBV6-4; j_call: TRBJ1-2
cdr3_aa: ASSGVGNYGYT; d_call: -; v_call: TRBV2; j_call: TRBJ1-2
cdr3_aa: ASSLTSWDSTEAF; d_call: -; v_call: TRBV28; j_call: TRBJ1-1
cdr3_aa: ASSLGGGAPTDTQY; d_call: TRBD2; v_call: TRBV5-1; j_call: TRBJ2-3
cdr3_aa: ASSQGGAIGTEAF; d_call: -; v_call: TRBV3-1/TRBV3-2; j_call: TRBJ1-1
cdr3_aa: ASSLPGAGNTEAF; d_call: -; v_call: TRBV13; j_call: TRBJ1-1
cdr3_aa: ASSNSGGVETQY; d_call: TRBD2; v_call: TRBV19; j_call: TRBJ2-5
cdr3_aa: ASSQTGPLDYT; d_call: -; v_call: TRBV6-5; j_call: TRBJ1-2
cdr3_aa: ASNPSGTGALVEQY; d_call: TRBD1; v_call: TRBV4-1; j_call: TRBJ2-7
cdr3_aa: AGGTRGYEQY; d_call: -; v_call: TRBV21-1; j_call: TRBJ2-7
cdr3_aa: ASSQGSTGSRPLH; d_call: TRBD1; v_call: TRBV3-1/TRBV3-2; j_call: TRBJ1-6
cdr3_aa: ASSPGGGYT; d_call: -; v_call: TRBV5-4; j_call: TRBJ1-2
cdr3_aa: AWSVRGASYNEQF; d_call: -; v_call: TRBV30; j_call: TRBJ2-1
cdr3_aa: AWKAGTGEGTGELF; d_call: TRBD1; v_call: TRBV30; j_call: TRBJ2-2
cdr3_aa: ATSRGGANEKLF; d_call: -; v_call: TRBV15; j_call: TRBJ1-4
cdr3_aa: ASSLRSGRANGYT; d_call: -; v_call: TRBV6-5; j_call: TRBJ1-2
cdr3_aa: SVEDRGIGNTEAF; d_call: -; v_call: TRBV29-1; j_call: TRBJ1-1
cdr3_aa: ASSQAPADTQY; d_call: -; v_call: TRBV3-1/TRBV3-2; j_call: TRBJ2-3
cdr3_aa: ASSEARTGYGYT; d_call: TRBD1; v_call: TRBV2; j_call: TRBJ1-2
cdr3_aa: ASSLKDGGTEAF; d_call: -; v_call: TRBV18; j_call: TRBJ1-1
cdr3_aa: ASSESRWTDSYEQY; d_call: -; v_call: TRBV10-2; j_call: TRBJ2-7
cdr3_aa: ASSSDRSNTEAF; d_call: -; v_call: TRBV5-1; j_call: TRBJ1-1
cdr3_aa: ASMGRGTSNEQF; d_call: TRBD1; v_call: TRBV6-5; j_call: TRBJ2-1
cdr3_aa: ASSFRNTIY; d_call: -; v_call: TRBV7-9; j_call: TRBJ1-3
cdr3_aa: ASSSGGGRSFYEQY; d_call: TRBD2; v_call: TRBV5-4; j_call: TRBJ2-7
cdr3_aa: ASGTGDGGGGYT; d_call: TRBD1; v_call: TRBV12-5; j_call: TRBJ1-2
cdr3_aa: ASSPTGKNTEAF; d_call: TRBD1; v_call: TRBV9; j_call: TRBJ1-1